The clone carrying this T cell receptor beta chain was detected ten times or more. Its antigen is still unknown. Each donor gave one heparinised blood draw averaging around 120 mL. Cells sorted by CD45RO/CCR7/CD25/CD127/CD95/CD27 comprised CD4+ naive, central memory, regulatory and stem cell-like memory cells. Expressed TCRB transcripts were sequenced after all isolated RNA was converted to cDNA. Sequencing was performed with immunoSEQ multiplex PCR; in TCRdb, only in-frame clones are kept and a portion is missing. The sample lists 300,000 to 400,000 clones, approximately 8% occurring once. This specimen comes from a study of beta chain features in type 1 diabetes. Study-level findings and limits: Relative to healthy donors, patients appeared to have naive, central memory and Treg TCRB repertoires that were more similar.

CDR1 and CDR2 from the germline V gene are SGHNT and YYREEE (reference sequence). CDR3 length: 14 amino acids. V dropped 4 bases and J dropped 7; count of bases not matched to a gene: 5. The sequencing input was central memory CD4+ T cells from blood. The chain combines TRBV5-4 with TRBJ1-5; 10 bases line up with TRBD1. The origin of this receptor is a woman between 18 and 29 years old in good health. The CDR3, as DNA: TGTGCCAGCAGCGCCGGGACAGGGGAACAGCCCCAGCATTTT. Its translation is CASSAGTGEQPQHF.